This T cell receptor beta chain was observed in a study of blood T cell repertoires in COVID-19. The CDR3 consists of 15 residues. Germline CDR1 is SGHTA and CDR2 is FQGNSA. The V and J ends lost 5 bases and 11 bases respectively, with 24 bases between them. Assay: immunoSEQ multiplex PCR; the TCRdb copy retains only in-frame clones and omits some. The repertoire holds 250,000 to 350,000 clones, approximately 84% seen once, with roughly 1.5% in the top ten. Sequencing input: peripheral blood. The clonotype comes from a human donor with COVID-19, enrolled during active disease. The donor label of this sample is uncertain. The rearrangement joins TRBV7-2 to TRBJ1-2; weak D call: TRBD1 (5 bases). CDR3 DNA: TGTGCCAGCAGCGAAACAGCAGGGACTACCAGAGGGTACACCTTC. The encoded protein is CASSETAGTTRGYTF.